The subject of this entry is one T cell receptor beta chain. What it recognizes is unknown. According to the study, genomic DNA was the template for TCR beta VDJ and CDR3 profiling. Using its own MiXCR run on the reads, TCRdb lists one record per CDR3 protein. This table has 150,000 to 200,000 distinct CDR3 sequences, 64% appearing once. V was clipped by 2 bases and J by 8 bases, with 11 bases between them. Germline V gene lookup returns CDR1 SGHNT and CDR2 YYREEE (reference sequence). The CDR3 spans 14 residues. The sample originates from a study of CD8+CD57+ T cells in acquired aplastic anemia. Study-wide background: Recorded DNA amounts for sorted CD4+ and CD8+ cells had an average of approximately 3 ug.

Study outcomes and limitations: CD8+ Simpson's diversity did not differ significantly between patients and controls. A set of some 28 CD8+ CDR3 sequences was shared between patients and controls, and these sequences appeared highly expressed in patients.

The sample consisted of sorted CD4+, CD8+, or CD8+CD57+ T cells (not recorded which) from PBMCs. The gene calls are TRBV5-4 and TRBJ1-6; D may be TRBD1 (5 bases). The receptor comes from a human donor with severe aplastic anemia or a healthy control (not recorded which). In DNA, the CDR3 is TGTGCCAGCAGCTTAGCCTGGGGGGATTCACCCCTCCACTTT. This gives the protein CASSLAWGDSPLHF.